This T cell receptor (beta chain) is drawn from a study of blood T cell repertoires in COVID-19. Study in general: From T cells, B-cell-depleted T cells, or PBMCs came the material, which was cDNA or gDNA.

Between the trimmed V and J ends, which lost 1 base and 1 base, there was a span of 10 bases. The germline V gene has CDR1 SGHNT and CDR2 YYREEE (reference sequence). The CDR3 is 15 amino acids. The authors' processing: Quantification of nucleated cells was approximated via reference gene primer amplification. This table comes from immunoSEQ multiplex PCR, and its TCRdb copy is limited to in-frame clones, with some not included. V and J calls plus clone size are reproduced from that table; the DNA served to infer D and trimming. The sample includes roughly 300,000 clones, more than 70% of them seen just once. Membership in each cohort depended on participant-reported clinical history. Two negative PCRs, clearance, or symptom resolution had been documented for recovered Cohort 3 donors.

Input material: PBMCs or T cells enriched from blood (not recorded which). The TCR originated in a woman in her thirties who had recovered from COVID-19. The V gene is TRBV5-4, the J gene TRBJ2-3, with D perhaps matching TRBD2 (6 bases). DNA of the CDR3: TGTGCCAGCAGCTTGAGGCGGGAAGGCACAGATACGCAGTATTTT. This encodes CASSLRREGTDTQYF.